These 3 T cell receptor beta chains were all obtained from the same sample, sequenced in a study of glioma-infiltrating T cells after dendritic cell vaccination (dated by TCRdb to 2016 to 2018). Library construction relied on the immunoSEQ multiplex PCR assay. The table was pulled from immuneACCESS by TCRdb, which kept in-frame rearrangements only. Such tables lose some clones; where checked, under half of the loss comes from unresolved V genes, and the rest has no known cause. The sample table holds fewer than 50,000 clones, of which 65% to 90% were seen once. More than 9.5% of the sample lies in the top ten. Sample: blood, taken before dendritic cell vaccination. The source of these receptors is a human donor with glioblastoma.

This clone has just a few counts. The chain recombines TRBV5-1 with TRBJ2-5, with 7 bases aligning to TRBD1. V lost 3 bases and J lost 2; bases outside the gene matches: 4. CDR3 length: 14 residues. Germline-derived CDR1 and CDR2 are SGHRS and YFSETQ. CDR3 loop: CASSSGQSQETQYF. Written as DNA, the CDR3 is TGCGCCAGCAGCTCGGGACAGTCACAAGAGACCCAGTACTTC.

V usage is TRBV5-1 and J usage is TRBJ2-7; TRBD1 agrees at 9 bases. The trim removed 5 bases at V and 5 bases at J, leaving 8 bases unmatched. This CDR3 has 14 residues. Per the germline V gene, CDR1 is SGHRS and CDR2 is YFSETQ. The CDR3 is CASSSGTGLDEQYF. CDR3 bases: TGCGCCAGCAGTTCCGGGACAGGGTTGGACGAGCAGTACTTC. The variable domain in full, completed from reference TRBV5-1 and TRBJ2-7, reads KAGVTQTPRYLIKTRGQQVTLSCSPISGHRSVSWYQQTPGQGLQFLFEYFSETQRNKGNFPGRFSGRQFSNSRSEMNVSTLELGDSALYLCASSSGTGLDEQYFGPGTRLTVT.

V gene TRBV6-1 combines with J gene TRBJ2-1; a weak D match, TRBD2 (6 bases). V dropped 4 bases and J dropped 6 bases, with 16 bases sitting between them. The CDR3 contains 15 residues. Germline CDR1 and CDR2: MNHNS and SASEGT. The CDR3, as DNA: TGTGCCAGCAGTGCCACTAGCCCCCCGGCCAATGAGCAGTTCTTC. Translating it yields CASSATSPPANEQFF.